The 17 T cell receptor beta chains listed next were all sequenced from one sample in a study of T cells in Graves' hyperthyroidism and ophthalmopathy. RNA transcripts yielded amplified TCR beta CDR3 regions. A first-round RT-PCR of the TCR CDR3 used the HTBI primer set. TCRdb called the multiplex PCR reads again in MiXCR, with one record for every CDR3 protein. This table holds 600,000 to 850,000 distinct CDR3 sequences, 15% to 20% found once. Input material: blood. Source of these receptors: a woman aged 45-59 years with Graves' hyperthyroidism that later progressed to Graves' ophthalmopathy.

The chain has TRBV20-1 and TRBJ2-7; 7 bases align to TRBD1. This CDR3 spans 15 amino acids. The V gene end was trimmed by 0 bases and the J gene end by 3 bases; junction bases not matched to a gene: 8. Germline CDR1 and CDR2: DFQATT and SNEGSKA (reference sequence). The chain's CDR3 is CSARDGSRGNYEQYF. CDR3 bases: TGCAGTGCTAGAGATGGTTCCAGGGGGAACTACGAGCAGTACTTC.

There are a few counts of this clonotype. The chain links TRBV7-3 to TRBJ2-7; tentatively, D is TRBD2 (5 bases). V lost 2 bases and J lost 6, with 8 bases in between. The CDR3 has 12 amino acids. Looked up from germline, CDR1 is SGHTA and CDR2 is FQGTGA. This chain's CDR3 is CASSLPRGEQYF. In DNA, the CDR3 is TGTGCCAGCAGCTTACCCCGGGGCGAGCAGTACTTC.

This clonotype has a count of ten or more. CDR3 protein: CATSRDLGEKLFF. CDR3 bases: TGTGCCACGTCCCGGGACCTAGGGGAAAAACTGTTTTTT. This chain joins TRBV7-2 and TRBJ1-4; possible D gene TRBD1, 5 bases. The CDR3 has 13 amino acids. CDR1 and CDR2 (germline): SGHTA, FQGNSA. Trimming cost V 10 bases and J 8 bases, with 17 bases left between them.

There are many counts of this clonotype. The CDR3 reads CATSGGELWEQYF. The DNA of the CDR3 is TGTGCGACGTCTGGGGGGGAACTCTGGGAGCAGTACTTC. The chain couples TRBV30 to TRBJ2-7; TRBD2 agrees at 7 bases. Germline V gene lookup returns CDR1 GTSNPN and CDR2 SVGIG (reference sequence). The CDR3 loop spans 13 amino acids.

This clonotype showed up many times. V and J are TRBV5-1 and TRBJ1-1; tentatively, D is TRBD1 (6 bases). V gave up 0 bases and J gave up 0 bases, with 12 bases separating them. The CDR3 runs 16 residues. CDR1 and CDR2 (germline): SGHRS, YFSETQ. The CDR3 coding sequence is TGCGCCAGCAGCTTGGCCGGGACAAATATGAACACTGAAGCTTTCTTT. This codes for CASSLAGTNMNTEAFF.

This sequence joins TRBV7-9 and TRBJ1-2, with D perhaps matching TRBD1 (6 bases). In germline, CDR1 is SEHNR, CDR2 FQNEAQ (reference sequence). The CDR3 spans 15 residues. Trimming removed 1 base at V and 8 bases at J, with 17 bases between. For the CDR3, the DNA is TGTGCCAGCAGCTTAGGATGGGGGGGGCAGGAGGGCTACACCTTC. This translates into CASSLGWGGQEGYTF.

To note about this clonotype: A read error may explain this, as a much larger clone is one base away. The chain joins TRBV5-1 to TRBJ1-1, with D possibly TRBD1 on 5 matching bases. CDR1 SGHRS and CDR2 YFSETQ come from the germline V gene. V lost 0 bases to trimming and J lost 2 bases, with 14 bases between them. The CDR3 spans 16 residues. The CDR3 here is CASSLGGARPNTEAFF. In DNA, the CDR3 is TGCGCCAGCAGCTTGGGAGGGGCGCGGCCTAACACTGAAGCTTTCTTT.

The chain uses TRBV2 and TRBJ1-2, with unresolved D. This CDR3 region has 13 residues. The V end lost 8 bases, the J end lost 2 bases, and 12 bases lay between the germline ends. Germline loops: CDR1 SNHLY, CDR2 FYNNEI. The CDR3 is CASWSGPNYGYTF. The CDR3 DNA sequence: TGTGCCAGCTGGTCGGGTCCGAACTATGGCTACACCTTC.

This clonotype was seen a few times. The CDR3 DNA follows: TGCAGTGCCGAGTCCTACGAGCAGTACTTC. Encoded protein: CSAESYEQYF. The chain couples TRBV20-1 to TRBJ2-7; no clear D gene. CDR3 length equals 10 residues. V was shortened by 6 bases and J by 1 base, with 4 bases between the two germline ends. Germline values: CDR1 DFQATT, CDR2 SNEGSKA (reference sequence).

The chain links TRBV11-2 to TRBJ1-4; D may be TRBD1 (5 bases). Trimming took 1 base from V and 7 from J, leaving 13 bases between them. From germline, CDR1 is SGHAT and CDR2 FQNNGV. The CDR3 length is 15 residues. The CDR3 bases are TGTGCCAGCAGCTTAGGGGGCAGGGATTCTGAAAAACTGTTTTTT. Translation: CASSLGGRDSEKLFF.

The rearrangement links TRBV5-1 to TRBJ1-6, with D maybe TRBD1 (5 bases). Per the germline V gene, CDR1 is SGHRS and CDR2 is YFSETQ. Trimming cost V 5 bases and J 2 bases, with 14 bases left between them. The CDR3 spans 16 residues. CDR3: CASRARTGTYNSPLHF. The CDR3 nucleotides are TGCGCCAGCAGGGCTAGAACAGGAACCTATAATTCACCCCTCCACTTT.

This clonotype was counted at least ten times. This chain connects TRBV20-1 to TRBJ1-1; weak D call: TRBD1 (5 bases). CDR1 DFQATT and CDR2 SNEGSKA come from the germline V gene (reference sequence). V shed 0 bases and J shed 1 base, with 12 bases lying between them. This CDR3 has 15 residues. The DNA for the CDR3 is TGCAGTGCTAGAGATATCGACAGCCCGAACACTGAAGCTTTCTTT. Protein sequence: CSARDIDSPNTEAFF.

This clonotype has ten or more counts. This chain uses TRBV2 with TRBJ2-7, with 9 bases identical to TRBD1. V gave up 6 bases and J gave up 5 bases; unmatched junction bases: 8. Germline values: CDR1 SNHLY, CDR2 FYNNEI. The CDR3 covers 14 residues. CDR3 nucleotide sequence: TGTGCCAGCAGGGCAGGGACAGGGCTCAACGAGCAGTACTTC. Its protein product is CASRAGTGLNEQYF.

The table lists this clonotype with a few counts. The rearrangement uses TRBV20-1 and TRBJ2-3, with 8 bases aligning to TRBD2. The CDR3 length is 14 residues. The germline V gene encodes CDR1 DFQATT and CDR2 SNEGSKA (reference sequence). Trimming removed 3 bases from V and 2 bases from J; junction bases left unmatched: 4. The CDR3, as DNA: TGCAGTGCTAGCGGGGGGGAAATCACAGATACGCAGTATTTT. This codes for CSASGGEITDTQYF.

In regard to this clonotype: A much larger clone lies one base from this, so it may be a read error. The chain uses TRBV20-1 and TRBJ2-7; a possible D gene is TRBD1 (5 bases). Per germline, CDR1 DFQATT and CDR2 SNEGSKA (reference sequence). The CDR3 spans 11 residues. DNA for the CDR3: TGCAGTGCGAGACAGAACTACGCGCAGTACTTC. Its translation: CSARQNYAQYF.

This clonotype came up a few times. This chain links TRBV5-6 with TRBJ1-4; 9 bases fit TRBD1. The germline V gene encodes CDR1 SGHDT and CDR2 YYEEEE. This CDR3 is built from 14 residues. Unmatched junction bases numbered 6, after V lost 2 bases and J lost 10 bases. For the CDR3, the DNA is TGTGCCAGCAGCTTACAGGGGGCTCGTGGAAAACTGTTTTTT. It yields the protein CASSLQGARGKLFF.

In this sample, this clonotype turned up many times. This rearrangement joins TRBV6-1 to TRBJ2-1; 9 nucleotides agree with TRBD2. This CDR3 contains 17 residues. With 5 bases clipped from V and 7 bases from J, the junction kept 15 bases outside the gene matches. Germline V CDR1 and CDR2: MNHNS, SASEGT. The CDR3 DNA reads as TGTGCCAGCAGTTCCTCCTTGTGGCTAGCGGGGAGGAATGAGCAGTTCTTC. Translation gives CASSSSLWLAGRNEQFF.